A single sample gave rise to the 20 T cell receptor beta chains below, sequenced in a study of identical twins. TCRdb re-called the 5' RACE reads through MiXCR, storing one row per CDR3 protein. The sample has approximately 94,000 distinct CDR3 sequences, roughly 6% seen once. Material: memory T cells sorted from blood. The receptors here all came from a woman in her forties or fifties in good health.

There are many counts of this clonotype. CDR3 bases: TGTGCCAGCAGTTGGAGTATCACCGGGGAGCTGTTTTTT. It encodes CASSWSITGELFF. V gene TRBV27 combines with J gene TRBJ2-2; D not certain. Germline V lookup: CDR1 MNHEY, CDR2 SMNVEV (reference sequence). This CDR3 spans 13 amino acids. With 4 bases removed from V and 4 bases from J, the gap between germline ends came to 7 bases.

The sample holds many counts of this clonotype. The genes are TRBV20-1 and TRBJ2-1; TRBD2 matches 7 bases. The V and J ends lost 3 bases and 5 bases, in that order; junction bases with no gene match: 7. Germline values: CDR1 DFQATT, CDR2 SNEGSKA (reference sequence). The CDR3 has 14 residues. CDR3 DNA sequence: TGCAGTGCTAGGGAGGAGCGGGAAAACAATGAGCAGTTCTTC. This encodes CSAREERENNEQFF.

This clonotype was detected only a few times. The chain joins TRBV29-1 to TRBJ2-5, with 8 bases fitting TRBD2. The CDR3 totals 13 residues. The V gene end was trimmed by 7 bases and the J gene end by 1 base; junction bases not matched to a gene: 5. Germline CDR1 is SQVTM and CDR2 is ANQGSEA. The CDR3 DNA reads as TGCAGCGCAAGCGGGAGCCTCCAAGAGACCCAGTACTTC. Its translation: CSASGSLQETQYF.

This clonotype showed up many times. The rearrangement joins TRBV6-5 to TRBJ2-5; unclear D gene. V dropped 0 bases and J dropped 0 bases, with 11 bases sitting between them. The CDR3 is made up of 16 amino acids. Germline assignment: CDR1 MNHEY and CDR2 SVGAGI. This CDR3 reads CASSYSTTGYQETQYF. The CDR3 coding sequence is TGTGCCAGCAGTTACTCGACGACCGGGTACCAAGAGACCCAGTACTTC.

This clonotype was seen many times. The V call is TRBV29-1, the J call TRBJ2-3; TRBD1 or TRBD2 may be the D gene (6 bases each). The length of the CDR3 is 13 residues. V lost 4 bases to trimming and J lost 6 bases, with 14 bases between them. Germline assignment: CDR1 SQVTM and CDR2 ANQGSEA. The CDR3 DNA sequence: TGCAGCGTTGGAGGAGGGGGAGGTGATACGCAGTATTTT. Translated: CSVGGGGGDTQYF.

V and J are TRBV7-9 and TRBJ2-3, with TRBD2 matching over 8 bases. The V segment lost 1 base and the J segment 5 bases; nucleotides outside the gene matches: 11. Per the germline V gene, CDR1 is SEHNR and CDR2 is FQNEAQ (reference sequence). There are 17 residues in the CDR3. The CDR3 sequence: CASSLGRLAGSLDTQYF. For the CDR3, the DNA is TGTGCCAGCAGCTTAGGGCGTCTAGCGGGTTCATTAGATACGCAGTATTTT.

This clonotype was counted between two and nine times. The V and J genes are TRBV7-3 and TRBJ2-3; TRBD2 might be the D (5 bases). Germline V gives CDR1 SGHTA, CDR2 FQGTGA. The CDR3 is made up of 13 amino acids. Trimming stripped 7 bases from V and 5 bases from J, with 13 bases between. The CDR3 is CASTKREGDTQYF. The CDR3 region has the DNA TGTGCCAGCACCAAACGGGAAGGAGATACGCAGTATTTT. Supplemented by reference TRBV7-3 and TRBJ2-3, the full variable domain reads GAGVSQTPSNKVTEKGKYVELRCDPISGHTALYWYRQSLGQGPEFLIYFQGTGAADDSGLPNDRFFAVRPEGSVSTLKIQRTERGDSAVYLCASTKREGDTQYFGPGTRLTVL.

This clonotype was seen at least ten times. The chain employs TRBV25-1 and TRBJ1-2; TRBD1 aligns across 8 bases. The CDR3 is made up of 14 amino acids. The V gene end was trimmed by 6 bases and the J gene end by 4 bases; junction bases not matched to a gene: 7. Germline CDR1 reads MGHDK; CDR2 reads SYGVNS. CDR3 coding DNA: TGTGCCAGCAGGCCCGGGACAGGACCCTATGGCTACACCTTC. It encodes CASRPGTGPYGYTF.

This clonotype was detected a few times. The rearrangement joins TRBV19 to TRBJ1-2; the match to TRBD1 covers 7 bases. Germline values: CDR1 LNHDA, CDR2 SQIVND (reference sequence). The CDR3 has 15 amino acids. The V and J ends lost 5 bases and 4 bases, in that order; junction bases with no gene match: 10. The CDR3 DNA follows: TGTGCCAGTAGTTCTCCATTCCGGGACAGCTATGGCTACACCTTC. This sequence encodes CASSSPFRDSYGYTF.

The CDR3: CASRSETGTWGRYTF. In DNA, the CDR3 is TGTGCCAGCAGGTCAGAAACCGGGACGTGGGGACGCTACACCTTC. The V call is TRBV11-1, the J call TRBJ1-2, with a possible D match to TRBD1 (5 bases). The CDR3 length is 15 residues. Trimming stripped 6 bases from V and 9 bases from J, with 23 bases between. Germline CDR1 is SGHAT and CDR2 is FQDESV (reference sequence).

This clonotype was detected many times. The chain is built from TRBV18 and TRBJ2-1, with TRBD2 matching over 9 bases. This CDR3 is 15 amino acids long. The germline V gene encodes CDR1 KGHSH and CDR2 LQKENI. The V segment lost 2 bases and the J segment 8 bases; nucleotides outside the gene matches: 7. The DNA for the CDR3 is TGTGCCAGCTCACCAACGGGGACTAGCCCCCATGAGCAGTTCTTC. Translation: CASSPTGTSPHEQFF.

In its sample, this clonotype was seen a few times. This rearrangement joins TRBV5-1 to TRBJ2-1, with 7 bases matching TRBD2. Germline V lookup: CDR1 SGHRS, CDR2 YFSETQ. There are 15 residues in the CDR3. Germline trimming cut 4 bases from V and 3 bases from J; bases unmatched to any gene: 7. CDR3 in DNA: TGCGCCAGCAGCCCCAGCGGGACGTTCTACAATGAGCAGTTCTTC. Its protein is CASSPSGTFYNEQFF.

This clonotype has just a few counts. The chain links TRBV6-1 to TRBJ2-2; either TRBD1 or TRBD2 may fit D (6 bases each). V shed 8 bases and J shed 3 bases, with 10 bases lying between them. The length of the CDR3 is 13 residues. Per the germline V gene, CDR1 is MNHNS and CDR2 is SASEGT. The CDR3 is CASSEGDTGELFF. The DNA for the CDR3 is TGTGCCAGCTCGGAGGGGGACACCGGGGAGCTGTTTTTT.

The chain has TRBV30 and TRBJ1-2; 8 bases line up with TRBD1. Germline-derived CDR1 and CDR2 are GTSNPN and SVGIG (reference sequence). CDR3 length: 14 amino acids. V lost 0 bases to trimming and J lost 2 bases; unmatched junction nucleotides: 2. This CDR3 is CAWSVNRGNYGYTF. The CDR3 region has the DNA TGTGCCTGGAGTGTTAACAGGGGGAACTATGGCTACACCTTC.

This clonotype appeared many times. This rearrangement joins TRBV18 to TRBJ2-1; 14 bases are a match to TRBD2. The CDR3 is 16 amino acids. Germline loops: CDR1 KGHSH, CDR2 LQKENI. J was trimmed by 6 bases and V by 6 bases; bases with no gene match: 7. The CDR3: CASSPSTSGGGNEQFF. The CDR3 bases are TGTGCCAGCTCCCCATCGACTAGCGGGGGGGGCAATGAGCAGTTCTTC.

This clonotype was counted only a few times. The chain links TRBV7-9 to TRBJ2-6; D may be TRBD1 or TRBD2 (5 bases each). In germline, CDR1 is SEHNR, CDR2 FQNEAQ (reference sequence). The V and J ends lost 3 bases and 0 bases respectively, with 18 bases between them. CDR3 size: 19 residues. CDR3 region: CASSFSPWDGYSGANVLTF. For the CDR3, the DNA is TGTGCCAGCAGCTTCAGTCCCTGGGACGGGTACTCTGGGGCCAACGTCCTGACTTTC.

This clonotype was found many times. In DNA, the CDR3 is TGTGCCAGTAGTACCAAGACAGGGGACGGTTCACCCCTCCACTTT. This sequence encodes CASSTKTGDGSPLHF. The chain couples TRBV19 to TRBJ1-6; 8 nucleotides agree with TRBD1. With V trimmed by 4 bases and J by 9 bases, 8 bases remained unmatched. Germline V gene lookup returns CDR1 LNHDA and CDR2 SQIVND (reference sequence). The CDR3 length is 15 residues.

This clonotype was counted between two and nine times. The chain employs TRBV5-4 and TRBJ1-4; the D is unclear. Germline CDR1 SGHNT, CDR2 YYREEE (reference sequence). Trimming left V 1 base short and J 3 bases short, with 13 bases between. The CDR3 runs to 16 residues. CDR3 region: CASSLKRASANEKLFF. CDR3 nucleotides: TGTGCCAGCAGCTTGAAAAGGGCTTCAGCTAATGAAAAACTGTTTTTT.

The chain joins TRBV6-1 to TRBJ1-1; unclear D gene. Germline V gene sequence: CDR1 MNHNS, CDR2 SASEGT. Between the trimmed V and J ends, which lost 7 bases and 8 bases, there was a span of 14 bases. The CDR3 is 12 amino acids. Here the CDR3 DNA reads TGTGCCAGCAAGGTAGGGTTGACAGAAGCTTTCTTT. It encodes CASKVGLTEAFF.

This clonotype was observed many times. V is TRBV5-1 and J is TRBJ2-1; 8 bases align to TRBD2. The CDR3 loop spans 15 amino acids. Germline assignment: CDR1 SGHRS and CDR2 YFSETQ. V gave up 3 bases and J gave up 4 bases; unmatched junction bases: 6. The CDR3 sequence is CASSYTSGGYNEQFF. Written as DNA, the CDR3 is TGCGCCAGCAGCTATACTAGCGGCGGGTACAATGAGCAGTTCTTC.